This entry concerns a single T cell receptor (beta chain). The entry originates in a study of metastatic and nonmetastatic thyroid tumors. Through MiXCR, TCRdb re-clonotyped the PCR reads. This table holds over 10,000 clones, roughly 27% found once. Patients were all untreated before their thyroid surgery. The receptor's source is a female donor with papillary thyroid cancer or a benign thyroid nodule (not recorded which). Some clones in this sample may be carry-over from other donors' samples. Sequencing input: tumor tissue.

Here the CDR3 DNA reads TGTGCCAGTACCCCTAAGGGCGGACGGGAAGAGACCCAGTACTTC. Its translation: CASTPKGGREETQYF. The chain joins TRBV19 to TRBJ2-5; D not certain. With 7 bases removed from V and 3 bases from J, the gap between germline ends came to 18 bases. The CDR3 is 15 amino acids. From germline, CDR1 is LNHDA and CDR2 SQIVND (reference sequence).